The clone carrying this T cell receptor (beta chain) was observed many times. The source of the sample is a study of T cells in Graves' hyperthyroidism and ophthalmopathy. The CDR3 runs to 15 residues. The V gene end was trimmed by 8 bases and the J gene end by 1 base; junction bases not matched to a gene: 4. From germline, CDR1 is SNHLY and CDR2 FYNNEI. Amplification of TCR beta CDR3 regions was performed using RNA transcripts as template. The HTBI set primed first-round TCR CDR3 RT-PCR. TCRdb re-analysed the multiplex PCR reads in MiXCR, keeping a single row per CDR3 protein. Among about 210,000 distinct CDR3 sequences listed, under 20% were seen once.

This sequence originates from a man aged 45 to 65 with Graves' hyperthyroidism. The rearrangement links TRBV2 to TRBJ2-1; 11 bases are a match to TRBD2. Sequencing used blood. CDR3 region: CASYVAGGSYNEQFF. CDR3 sequence (DNA): TGTGCCAGCTATGTAGCGGGAGGGTCCTACAATGAGCAGTTCTTC.